The 3 T cell receptor beta chains reported below all come from one sample, sequenced in a study of blood T cell repertoires in COVID-19. This table comes from immunoSEQ multiplex PCR, and its TCRdb copy is limited to in-frame clones, with some not included. The table has fewer than 110,000 clones, about four fifths seen once. Sequenced sample: peripheral blood. The receptors stem from a human donor in a cohort sampled during active COVID-19.

The chain is built from TRBV5-6 and TRBJ1-4; D is unclear. CDR1 and CDR2 from the germline V gene are SGHDT and YYEEEE. CDR3 length: 14 amino acids. V was cut by 2 bases and J by 4 bases, with 9 bases left in between. In DNA form, the CDR3 reads TGTGCCAGCAGCTTTGGAGGGATTAATGAAAAACTGTTTTTT. This gives the protein CASSFGGINEKLFF.

Comment on this clone: Distinct nucleotide sequences in the sample also encode this CDR3. The J gene is TRBJ1-1, the V gene TRBV19; D remains ambiguous. This CDR3 has 14 residues. Trimming removed 3 bases from V and 1 base from J, with 9 bases in between. Looked up from germline, CDR1 is LNHDA and CDR2 is SQIVND (reference sequence). The CDR3 DNA follows: TGTGCCAGTAGTATCGGACGGGGGAACACTGAAGCTTTCTTT. This encodes CASSIGRGNTEAFF. Full variable domain (remainder filled in from reference TRBV19 and TRBJ1-1): DGGITQSPKYLFRKEGQNVTLSCEQNLNHDAMYWYRQDPGQGLRLIYYSQIVNDFQKGDIAEGYSVSREKKESFPLTVTSAQKNPTAFYLCASSIGRGNTEAFFGQGTRLTVV.

The chain combines TRBV6-1 with TRBJ1-2; 9 positions agree with TRBD1. The germline gives CDR1 MNHNS, CDR2 SASEGT. V was pared by 2 bases and J by 7 bases, with 8 bases of the junction left unmatched. The CDR3 runs 15 residues. The CDR3 DNA is TGTGCCAGCAGTGAACCGCGTACAGGGGGCGGTGGCTACACCTTC. Amino acid sequence: CASSEPRTGGGGYTF.